This T cell receptor beta chain was identified in a study of T cell repertoires in MIS-A myocarditis. Libraries were prepared by immunoSEQ multiplex PCR; TCRdb keeps only in-frame clonotypes and omits some of them. The data contain roughly 14,000 clones, around two thirds of them singletons. Trimming shortened V by 4 bases and J by 2 bases, and 12 bases separated the two germline ends. The CDR3 runs 14 residues. Looked up from germline, CDR1 is SGHAT and CDR2 is FQNNGV. This receptor was taken from a man younger than 35 with fulminant myocarditis from multisystem inflammatory syndrome in adults (MIS-A) after COVID-19. Sequencing was carried out using left ventricle heart tissue obtained at autopsy. The chain recombines TRBV11-2 with TRBJ2-7, with D possibly being TRBD1 or TRBD2 (5 bases each). DNA of the CDR3: TGTGCCAGCAGCTCCACTCCGGGGCCCTACGAGCAGTACTTC. As protein: CASSSTPGPYEQYF. The full variable domain, completed using reference TRBV11-2 and TRBJ2-7, is EAGVAQSPRYKIIEKRQSVAFWCNPISGHATLYWYQQILGQGPKLLIQFQNNGVVDDSQLPKDRFSAERLKGVDSTLKIQPAKLEDSAVYLCASSSTPGPYEQYFGPGTRLTVT.